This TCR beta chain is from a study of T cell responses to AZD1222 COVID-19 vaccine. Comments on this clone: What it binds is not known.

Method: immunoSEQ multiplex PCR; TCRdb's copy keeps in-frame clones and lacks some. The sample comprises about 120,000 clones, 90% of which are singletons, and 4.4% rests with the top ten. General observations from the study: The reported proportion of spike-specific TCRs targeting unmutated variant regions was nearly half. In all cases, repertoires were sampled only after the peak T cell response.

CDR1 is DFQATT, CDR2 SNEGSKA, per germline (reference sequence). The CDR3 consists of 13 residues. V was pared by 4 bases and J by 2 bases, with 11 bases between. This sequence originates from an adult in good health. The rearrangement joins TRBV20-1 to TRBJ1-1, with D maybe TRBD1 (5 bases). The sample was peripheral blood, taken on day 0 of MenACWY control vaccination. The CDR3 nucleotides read TGCAGTGCTATTGACAGTCAAAACACTGAAGCTTTCTTT. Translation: CSAIDSQNTEAFF.